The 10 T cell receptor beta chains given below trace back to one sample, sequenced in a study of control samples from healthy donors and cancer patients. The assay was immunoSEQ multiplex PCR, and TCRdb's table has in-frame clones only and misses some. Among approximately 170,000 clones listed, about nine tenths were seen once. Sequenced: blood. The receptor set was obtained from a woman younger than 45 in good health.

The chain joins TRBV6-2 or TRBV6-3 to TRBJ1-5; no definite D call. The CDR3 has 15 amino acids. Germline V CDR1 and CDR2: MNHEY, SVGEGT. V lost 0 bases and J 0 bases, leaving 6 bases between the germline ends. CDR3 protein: CASSYSGYSNQPQHF. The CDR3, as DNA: TGTGCCAGCAGTTACTCGGGTTATAGCAATCAGCCCCAGCATTTT.

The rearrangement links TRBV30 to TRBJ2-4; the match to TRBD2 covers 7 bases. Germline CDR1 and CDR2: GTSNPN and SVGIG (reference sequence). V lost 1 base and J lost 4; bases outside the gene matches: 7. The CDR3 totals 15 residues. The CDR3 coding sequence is TGTGCCTGGAGTGGTGGGAGGGCCGGGAAAAACATTCAGTACTTC. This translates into CAWSGGRAGKNIQYF.

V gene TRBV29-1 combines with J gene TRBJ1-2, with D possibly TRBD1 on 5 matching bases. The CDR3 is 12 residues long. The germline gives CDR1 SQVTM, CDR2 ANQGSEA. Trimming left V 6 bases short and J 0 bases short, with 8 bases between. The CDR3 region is CSVQGTNYGYTF. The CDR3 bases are TGCAGCGTCCAGGGCACTAACTATGGCTACACCTTC.

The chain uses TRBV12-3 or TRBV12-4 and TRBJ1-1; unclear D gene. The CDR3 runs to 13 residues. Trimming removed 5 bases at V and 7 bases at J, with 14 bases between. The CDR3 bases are TGTGCCAGCAGTGATGACATAACCCTTGAAGCTTTCTTT. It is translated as CASSDDITLEAFF.

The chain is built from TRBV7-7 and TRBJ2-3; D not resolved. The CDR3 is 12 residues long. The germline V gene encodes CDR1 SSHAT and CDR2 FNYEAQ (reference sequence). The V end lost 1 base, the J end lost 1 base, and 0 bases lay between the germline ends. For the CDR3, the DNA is TGTGCCAGCAGCTTAGGCACAGATACGCAGTATTTT. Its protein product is CASSLGTDTQYF. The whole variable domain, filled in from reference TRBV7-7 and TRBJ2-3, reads GAGVSQSPRYKVTKRGQDVTLRCDPISSHATLYWYQQALGQGPEFLTYFNYEAQPDKSGLPSDRFSAERPEGSISTLTIQRTEQRDSAMYRCASSLGTDTQYFGPGTRLTVL.

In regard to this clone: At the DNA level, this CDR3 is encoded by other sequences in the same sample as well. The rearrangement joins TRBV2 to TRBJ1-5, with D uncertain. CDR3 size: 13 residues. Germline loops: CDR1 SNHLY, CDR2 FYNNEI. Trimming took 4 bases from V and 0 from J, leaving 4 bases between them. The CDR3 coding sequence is TGTGCCAGCAGTGGCGATAGCAATCAGCCCCAGCATTTT. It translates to CASSGDSNQPQHF.

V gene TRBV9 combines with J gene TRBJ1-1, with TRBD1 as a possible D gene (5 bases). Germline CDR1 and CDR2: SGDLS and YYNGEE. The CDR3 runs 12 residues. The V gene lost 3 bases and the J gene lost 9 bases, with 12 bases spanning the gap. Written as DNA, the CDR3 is TGTGCCAGCAGCGGACCGACAGACAAAGCTTTCTTT. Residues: CASSGPTDKAFF.

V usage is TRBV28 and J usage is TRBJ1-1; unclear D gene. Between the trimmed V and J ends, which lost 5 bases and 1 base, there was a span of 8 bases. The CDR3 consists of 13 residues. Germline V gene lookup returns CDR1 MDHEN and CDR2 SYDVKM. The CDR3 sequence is CASSPPTNTEAFF. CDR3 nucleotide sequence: TGTGCCAGCAGTCCCCCGACGAACACTGAAGCTTTCTTT. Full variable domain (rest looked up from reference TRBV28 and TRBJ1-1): DVKVTQSSRYLVKRTGEKVFLECVQDMDHENMFWYRQDPGLGLRLIYFSYDVKMKEKGDIPEGYSVSREKKERFSLILESASTNQTSMYLCASSPPTNTEAFFGQGTRLTVV.

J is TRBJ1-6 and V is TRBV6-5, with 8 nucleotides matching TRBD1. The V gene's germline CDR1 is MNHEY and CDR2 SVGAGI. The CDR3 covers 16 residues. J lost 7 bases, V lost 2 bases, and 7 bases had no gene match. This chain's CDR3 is CASSYEPTGVNSPLHF. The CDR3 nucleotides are TGTGCCAGCAGTTACGAACCGACAGGGGTGAATTCACCCCTCCACTTT.

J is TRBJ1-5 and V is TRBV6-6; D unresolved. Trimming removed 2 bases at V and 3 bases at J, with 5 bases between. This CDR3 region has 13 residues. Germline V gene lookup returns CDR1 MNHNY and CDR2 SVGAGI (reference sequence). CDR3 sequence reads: CASSYDNNQPQHF. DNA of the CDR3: TGTGCCAGCAGTTACGACAACAATCAGCCCCAGCATTTT.